The 32 T cell receptor beta chains given below trace back to one sample, sequenced in a study of T cell changes during pregnancy in multiple sclerosis. Produced via immunoSEQ multiplex PCR; TCRdb's table is partial and in-frame only. The repertoire has approximately 51,000 clones, around 93% of them found once; the top ten carry around 1.9%. The specimen was peripheral blood, collected in the second trimester of pregnancy. The receptors come from a female donor with multiple sclerosis, enrolled in a pregnancy study.

CDR3 sequence reads: CAILQGDRPQHF. In DNA form, the CDR3 reads TGTGCCATCCTACAGGGGGACCGGCCCCAGCATTTT. The chain is built from TRBV6-5 and TRBJ1-5; 8 bases line up with TRBD1. Trimming cost V 10 bases and J 9 bases; bases outside gene matches: 8. CDR3 length: 12 residues. The germline gives CDR1 MNHEY, CDR2 SVGAGI.

This clone was picked up one time. Mismatch with germline at one junction end may stem from a read error. CDR3 sequence (DNA): TGTGCCTGCAGTTTAGCGGTGTACCAAGAGACCCAGTACTTC. This gives the protein CACSLAVYQETQYF. The chain couples TRBV6-5 to TRBJ2-5, with TRBD2 as a possible D gene (6 bases). Germline V lookup: CDR1 MNHEY, CDR2 SVGAGI. The CDR3 extends over 14 amino acids.

This chain uses TRBV6-5 with TRBJ2-4, with a weak D call TRBD2 (5 bases). Germline CDR1 is MNHEY and CDR2 is SVGAGI. The CDR3 sequence is 15 residues long. The V gene lost 0 bases and the J gene lost 8 bases, with 14 bases spanning the gap. The CDR3 nucleotides are TGTGCCAGCAGTTACTCTCGGCTAGCTGAGCACATTCAGTACTTC. Protein sequence: CASSYSRLAEHIQYF.

The V and J genes are TRBV10-3 and TRBJ2-7; 8 bases are shared with TRBD2. This CDR3 has 14 amino acids. J gave up 2 bases and V 2 bases, and 2 bases lay outside the gene matches. Germline CDR1 is ENHRY and CDR2 is SYGVKD. CDR3: CAISESGSPYEQYF. DNA of the CDR3: TGTGCCATCAGTGAGAGCGGGAGCCCCTACGAGCAGTACTTC.

The table lists this clone with a count of one. The chain couples TRBV7-2 to TRBJ2-3; 15 bases match TRBD2. This CDR3 spans 18 amino acids. Germline CDR1 reads SGHTA; CDR2 reads FQGNSA. V was clipped by 3 bases and J by 3 bases; unmatched bases: 7. CDR3 in amino acids: CASSFGLAGGRWTDTQYF. The CDR3 DNA reads as TGTGCCAGCAGCTTCGGACTAGCGGGAGGGAGGTGGACAGATACGCAGTATTTT.

CDR3: CASSNPGVGSQYF. The CDR3 DNA reads TGTGCCAGCAGCAACCCCGGAGTAGGTTCGCAGTACTTC. The chain links TRBV21-1 to TRBJ2-7; the table assigns TRBD2, which was not confirmed against the DNA. TRBV21-1 is a pseudogene. CDR3 length equals 13 residues.

The rearrangement joins TRBV4-2 to TRBJ2-2; 11 nucleotides line up with TRBD2. CDR1 LGHNA and CDR2 YNFKEQ come from the germline V gene. After removal of 7 bases from V and 0 bases from J, the junction contained 7 bases not matched to a gene. CDR3 length equals 17 residues. CDR3: CASTPDSGRANTGELFF. The CDR3 DNA sequence: TGTGCCAGCACGCCGGATAGCGGGAGGGCGAACACCGGGGAGCTGTTTTTT.

The chain joins TRBV7-2 to TRBJ2-3; the D gene is possibly TRBD2 (6 bases). V gave up 3 bases and J gave up 4 bases, with 14 bases separating them. Germline CDR1 reads SGHTA; CDR2 reads FQGNSA. The CDR3 has 15 residues. CDR3 sequence reads: CASSFRGREADTQYF. Written as DNA, the CDR3 is TGTGCCAGCAGCTTTCGGGGCAGGGAGGCAGATACGCAGTATTTT.

This CDR3 reads CASSAHIGGTSANEQFF. The CDR3 DNA is TGTGCCAGCAGCGCCCACATTGGGGGGACTAGCGCCAATGAGCAGTTCTTC. V gene TRBV9 combines with J gene TRBJ2-1, with 10 positions matching TRBD2. The V gene's germline CDR1 is SGDLS and CDR2 YYNGEE. The CDR3 spans 17 residues. V lost 3 bases, J lost 6 bases, and 12 bases stayed unmatched.

The chain uses TRBV28 and TRBJ1-2; no reliable D call. Germline V CDR1 and CDR2: MDHEN, SYDVKM. The CDR3 consists of 12 residues. V lost 8 bases and J 3 bases, leaving 10 bases between the germline ends. The CDR3 DNA sequence: TGTGCCAGCGGAGACGGTGACTATGGCTACACCTTC. The encoded protein is CASGDGDYGYTF.

This clone was observed a single time. The chain combines TRBV19 with TRBJ2-7, with TRBD2 matching 10 bases. V dropped 3 bases and J dropped 3; count of bases not matched to a gene: 5. CDR1 and CDR2 (germline): LNHDA, SQIVND (reference sequence). This CDR3 is built from 15 residues. This CDR3 is CASSMSASGSYEQYF. The CDR3 nucleotides are TGTGCCAGTAGTATGTCAGCTAGCGGGAGCTACGAGCAGTACTTC.

The rearrangement uses TRBV13 and TRBJ1-2, with D perhaps TRBD1 (5 bases). This CDR3 comprises 15 residues. In germline, CDR1 is PRHDT, CDR2 FYEKMQ (reference sequence). V lost 6 bases and J 1 base, leaving 15 bases between the germline ends. This CDR3 reads CASSLGGRGNYGYTF. CDR3 nucleotide sequence: TGTGCCAGCAGTTTGGGGGGTAGGGGTAACTATGGCTACACCTTC.

This chain connects TRBV25-1 to TRBJ2-1; 11 bases align to TRBD2. The trim removed 2 bases at V and 6 bases at J, leaving 12 bases unmatched. The CDR3 has 18 amino acids. Germline CDR1 MGHDK, CDR2 SYGVNS. This chain's CDR3 is CASSEELAGAPGTNEQFF. The CDR3 DNA sequence: TGTGCCAGCAGTGAAGAACTAGCGGGAGCCCCAGGGACCAATGAGCAGTTCTTC.

This clone has just one count. V gene TRBV5-6 combines with J gene TRBJ1-2; possibly TRBD1 for D (6 bases). V lost 4 bases and J lost 1, with 17 bases in between. This CDR3 has 16 residues. Per germline, CDR1 SGHDT and CDR2 YYEEEE. CDR3 DNA sequence: TGTGCCAGCAGCAAACAGGGTTTACCGCTTAACTATGGCTACACCTTC. It yields the protein CASSKQGLPLNYGYTF.

The chain employs TRBV9 and TRBJ2-1, with TRBD2 as a possible D gene (6 bases). This CDR3 spans 16 amino acids. V was pared by 2 bases and J by 6 bases, with 18 bases between. Germline CDR1 reads SGDLS; CDR2 reads YYNGEE. In DNA, the CDR3 is TGTGCCAGCAGCGTGCAGTGGGAGGTCCCCACCAATGAGCAGTTCTTC. This encodes CASSVQWEVPTNEQFF.

This sequence joins TRBV19 and TRBJ2-7; 10 nucleotides line up with TRBD2. The length of the CDR3 is 15 residues. J was trimmed by 3 bases and V by 3 bases; bases with no gene match: 5. From germline, CDR1 is LNHDA and CDR2 SQIVND (reference sequence). In DNA, the CDR3 is TGTGCCAGTAGTATTGTTACTAGCGGGATCTACGAGCAGTACTTC. Translating gives CASSIVTSGIYEQYF.

The V and J genes are TRBV14 and TRBJ2-1; 9 positions match TRBD2. The germline CDR1 and CDR2 sequences are SGHDN and FVKESK. Unmatched junction bases numbered 7, after V lost 4 bases and J lost 6 bases. This CDR3 spans 15 amino acids. In DNA, the CDR3 is TGTGCCAGCAGCCGAATAGCGGGAGTGGGCAATGAGCAGTTCTTC. As protein: CASSRIAGVGNEQFF.

The genes are TRBV7-2 and TRBJ2-7; 7 positions match TRBD2. The CDR3 contains 15 residues. From germline, CDR1 is SGHTA and CDR2 FQGNSA. J gave up 2 bases and V 1 base, and 5 bases lay outside the gene matches. CDR3 sequence (DNA): TGTGCCAGCAGCTTAGAAGCGGGGTCGCCCTACGAGCAGTACTTC. Translated: CASSLEAGSPYEQYF.

This chain connects TRBV2 to TRBJ2-7, with 8 bases identical to TRBD2. J was trimmed by 2 bases and V by 8 bases; bases with no gene match: 5. The CDR3 runs 13 residues. Germline CDR1 is SNHLY and CDR2 is FYNNEI. The DNA of the CDR3 is TGTGCCAGCCTTGGACTAGCTACCTACGAGCAGTACTTC. It translates to CASLGLATYEQYF.

There are a few counts of this clone. The sample carries other DNA sequences with the same CDR3. The CDR3 loop reads CASSETGAYGYTF. CDR3 coding DNA: TGTGCCAGCAGTGAGACAGGGGCCTATGGCTACACCTTC. The V and J genes are TRBV6-5 and TRBJ1-2; 8 nucleotides match TRBD1. The CDR3 runs to 13 residues. The trim removed 5 bases at V and 4 bases at J, leaving 3 bases unmatched. The germline CDR1 and CDR2 sequences are MNHEY and SVGAGI.

The CDR3 DNA is TGTGCCAGCAGCTTAACGGTTCGGGATGGCTACACCTTC. Amino acids: CASSLTVRDGYTF. The chain is built from TRBV7-3 and TRBJ1-2; D ambiguous. This CDR3 has 13 residues. Deletions cut 0 bases from V and 6 bases from J, with 8 bases between. The germline CDR1 and CDR2 sequences are SGHTA and FQGTGA.

This chain joins TRBV7-2 and TRBJ2-5; TRBD2 is a possible D gene (6 bases). The CDR3 spans 15 residues. CDR1 is SGHTA and CDR2 is FQGNSA in the germline V gene. With 3 bases removed from V and 5 bases from J, the gap between germline ends came to 16 bases. CDR3 region: CASSLDWGRPETQYF. CDR3 DNA sequence: TGTGCCAGCAGCTTGGATTGGGGGAGGCCTGAGACCCAGTACTTC.

The chain is built from TRBV5-4 and TRBJ2-5, with 8 nucleotides matching TRBD2. Trimming took 10 bases from V and 7 from J; bases not matched to a gene: 12. Per the germline V gene, CDR1 is SGHNT and CDR2 is YYREEE (reference sequence). This CDR3 is built from 13 residues. This chain's CDR3 is CALGGLDSLTQYF. The CDR3 DNA reads TGTGCCTTAGGGGGACTAGATAGTTTGACCCAGTACTTC.

The chain combines TRBV11-3 with TRBJ2-5, with a weak D call TRBD2 (6 bases). Looked up from germline, CDR1 is SGHNT and CDR2 is YENEEA. V was cut by 3 bases and J by 1 base, with 9 bases left in between. This CDR3 comprises 14 residues. CDR3 coding DNA: TGTGCCAGCAGCTTCCGGGGGTTCCAAGAGACCCAGTACTTC. Protein product: CASSFRGFQETQYF.

The chain uses TRBV27 and TRBJ2-3, with TRBD1 matching over 7 bases. The CDR3 runs to 12 residues. Trimming removed 6 bases from V and 8 bases from J; junction bases left unmatched: 5. Germline CDR1 and CDR2: MNHEY and SMNVEV (reference sequence). CDR3 residues: CASRHSGGTQYF. CDR3 in DNA: TGTGCCAGCAGACACTCAGGGGGTACGCAGTATTTT.

This rearrangement joins TRBV29-1 to TRBJ1-1; D not resolved. CDR3 length: 12 amino acids. The V gene's germline CDR1 is SQVTM and CDR2 ANQGSEA. The ends were cut back, 0 bases at V and 8 bases at J, with 10 bases in the middle. CDR3 amino acids: CSVEDWPGEAFF. DNA for the CDR3: TGCAGCGTTGAAGATTGGCCGGGGGAAGCTTTCTTT.

This clone was seen just once. The chain links TRBV7-9 to TRBJ2-1; D is uncertain. Trimming pared 5 bases from V and 9 bases from J, leaving 8 bases between. CDR1 is SEHNR, CDR2 FQNEAQ, per germline (reference sequence). The CDR3 length is 11 residues. The DNA for the CDR3 is TGTGCCAGCAGCCGAGCTGGTGAGCAGTTCTTC. Encoded protein: CASSRAGEQFF.

Comment on this clone: A junction boundary mismatches the germline segment, possibly from a read error. The chain uses TRBV7-7 and TRBJ2-5; D gene unclear. CDR3 length: 13 residues. CDR1 and CDR2 (germline): SSHAT, FNYEAQ (reference sequence). CDR3 amino acids: CASSRNLEETQYF. As DNA, the CDR3 is TGTGCTAGCAGTCGGAATCTAGAAGAGACCCAGTACTTC.

This clone was picked up one time. The chain couples TRBV19 to TRBJ1-5; 9 bases match TRBD1. Germline V gene lookup returns CDR1 LNHDA and CDR2 SQIVND (reference sequence). V lost 10 bases to trimming and J lost 2 bases; unmatched junction nucleotides: 9. This CDR3 comprises 15 residues. CDR3 residues: CATRTGDYRNQPQHF. CDR3 sequence (DNA): TGTGCCACCCGGACAGGGGACTATCGCAATCAGCCCCAGCATTTT.

The chain joins TRBV4-2 to TRBJ1-1; the match to TRBD1 covers 8 bases. Losses at the gene ends were 0 bases for V and 8 bases for J; bases not matched to a gene: 5. The CDR3 covers 14 residues. The germline gives CDR1 LGHNA, CDR2 YNFKEQ. CDR3 DNA: TGTGCCAGCAGCCAAGATCCCCGGGACAGGGAAGCTTTCTTT. It encodes CASSQDPRDREAFF.

The chain joins TRBV2 to TRBJ2-5; 7 bases are a match to TRBD1. Germline V lookup: CDR1 SNHLY, CDR2 FYNNEI. The trim removed 4 bases at V and 2 bases at J, leaving 7 bases unmatched. CDR3 size: 15 residues. The DNA of the CDR3 is TGTGCCAGCAGTGCCTTAAGGGACAGACAAGAGACCCAGTACTTC. This encodes CASSALRDRQETQYF.

This clone was seen just once. The junction departs from the called germline gene at one end, perhaps through a read error. V usage is TRBV2 and J usage is TRBJ2-1; D may be TRBD2 (5 bases). The CDR3 is 11 amino acids. Germline V gene lookup returns CDR1 SNHLY and CDR2 FYNNEI. CDR3 sequence: CVSTPEDEQFF. The DNA of the CDR3 is TGTGTCAGCACACCGGAGGATGAGCAGTTCTTC.